These 15 T cell receptor beta chains originate from one sample sequenced in a study of T cells expressing NK-cell markers. TCRdb re-analyzed the 5' RACE reads; it lists each CDR3 protein once, without DNA. Recorded here are around 550,000 distinct CDR3 sequences; the top ten clones represent around 4%. The material sequenced was blood T cells: a sorted CD56 or NKG2C T cell subset, CD4+ or CD8+ T cells, or bulk PBMC T cells (not recorded which). The receptors here all came from a young man in good health.

The chain links TRBV20-1 to TRBJ2-1; TCRdb lists TRBD2, though no DNA is available to test this call. The CDR3 length is 16 residues. Germline-derived CDR1 and CDR2 are DFQATT and SNEGSKA (reference sequence). The CDR3 loop is CSARKTSGELYNEQFF.

The chain has TRBV5-1 and TRBJ2-2; there is no DNA to check the TCRdb D call of TRBD1. The CDR3 is 15 amino acids. Germline V gene sequence: CDR1 SGHRS, CDR2 YFSETQ. This CDR3 is CASSSGQGGSGELFF.

The chain combines TRBV28 with TRBJ2-7; TCRdb outputs TRBD2, but without DNA this stays unchecked. Germline lookup yields CDR1 MDHEN and CDR2 SYDVKM. The CDR3 runs 14 residues. This CDR3 is CASSLLAGGAEQYF. Combining the CDR3 with reference TRBV28 and TRBJ2-7 gives the whole variable domain DVKVTQSSRYLVKRTGEKVFLECVQDMDHENMFWYRQDPGLGLRLIYFSYDVKMKEKGDIPEGYSVSREKKERFSLILESASTNQTSMYLCASSLLAGGAEQYFGPGTRLTVT.

The chain uses TRBV7-8 and TRBJ1-6; TCRdb lists TRBD1, though no DNA is available to test this call. Looked up from germline, CDR1 is SGHVS and CDR2 is FQNEAQ. This CDR3 has 16 amino acids. The CDR3 protein is CASSSSGGRGRSPLHF. The whole variable domain, filled in from reference TRBV7-8 and TRBJ1-6, reads GAGVSQSPRYKVAKRGQDVALRCDPISGHVSLFWYQQALGQGPEFLTYFQNEAQLDKSGLPSDRFFAERPEGSVSTLKIQRTQQEDSAVYLCASSSSGGRGRSPLHFGNGTRLTVT.

This chain joins TRBV10-2 and TRBJ2-5; no DNA is available, so the TRBD1 call from TCRdb remains unchecked. The length of the CDR3 is 15 residues. CDR1 is WSHSY and CDR2 is SAAADI in the germline V gene. The chain's CDR3 is CASRVTREAGETQYF.

The chain is built from TRBV11-2 and TRBJ2-7; TCRdb's D call of TRBD1 is untestable without DNA. The CDR3 loop spans 17 amino acids. In germline, CDR1 is SGHAT, CDR2 FQNNGV. Here the CDR3 reads CASSLGGWTGPPYEQYF.

The chain carries TRBV6-2 or TRBV6-3 and TRBJ2-7; checking the TCRdb D call of TRBD1 is not possible without DNA. The CDR3 has 16 residues. The germline V gene has CDR1 MNHEY and CDR2 SVGEGT. CDR3 amino acids: CASSYADPNGGLEQYF.

The chain carries TRBV20-1 and TRBJ2-7; the TRBD2 assignment by TCRdb is unverifiable without DNA. Germline V gene lookup returns CDR1 DFQATT and CDR2 SNEGSKA (reference sequence). CDR3 length: 15 amino acids. CDR3 region: CSARGPGLAQYEQYF.

This rearrangement joins TRBV29-1 to TRBJ2-1; the TRBD1 assignment by TCRdb is unverifiable without DNA. This CDR3 has 11 residues. The germline V gene has CDR1 SQVTM and CDR2 ANQGSEA. The CDR3: CSVLGANEQFF.

CDR3 in amino acids: CSAPQGDGANVLTF. This rearrangement joins TRBV29-1 to TRBJ2-6; TCRdb's D call of TRBD1 is untestable without DNA. The V gene's germline CDR1 is SQVTM and CDR2 ANQGSEA. The CDR3 is 14 residues long.

This chain links TRBV20-1 with TRBJ2-4; TCRdb gives TRBD2 as the D gene, but with no DNA this cannot be confirmed. Germline values: CDR1 DFQATT, CDR2 SNEGSKA (reference sequence). This CDR3 has 16 residues. The CDR3 reads CSAREITSGSSNIQYF.

The chain combines TRBV5-1 with TRBJ2-3; lacking DNA, the TRBD2 call made by TCRdb goes unchecked. This CDR3 comprises 15 residues. CDR1 and CDR2 from the germline V gene are SGHRS and YFSETQ. CDR3 sequence reads: CASSLSAGVADTQYF.

V and J are TRBV21-1 and TRBJ2-7. TRBV21-1 is noted as a pseudogene. This CDR3 comprises 12 residues. CDR3 amino acids: CASSRTNYEQYF.

The chain links TRBV12-3 or TRBV12-4 to TRBJ1-4; the D call from TCRdb, TRBD1, cannot be confirmed without DNA. The CDR3 is made up of 15 amino acids. The CDR3 loop is CASSLRPGTNEKLFF.

J is TRBJ1-2 and V is TRBV6-5. This CDR3 has 14 residues. Germline V gene data show CDR1 as MNHEY and CDR2 as SVGAGI. CDR3 residues: CASKLMRGIMSYTF.